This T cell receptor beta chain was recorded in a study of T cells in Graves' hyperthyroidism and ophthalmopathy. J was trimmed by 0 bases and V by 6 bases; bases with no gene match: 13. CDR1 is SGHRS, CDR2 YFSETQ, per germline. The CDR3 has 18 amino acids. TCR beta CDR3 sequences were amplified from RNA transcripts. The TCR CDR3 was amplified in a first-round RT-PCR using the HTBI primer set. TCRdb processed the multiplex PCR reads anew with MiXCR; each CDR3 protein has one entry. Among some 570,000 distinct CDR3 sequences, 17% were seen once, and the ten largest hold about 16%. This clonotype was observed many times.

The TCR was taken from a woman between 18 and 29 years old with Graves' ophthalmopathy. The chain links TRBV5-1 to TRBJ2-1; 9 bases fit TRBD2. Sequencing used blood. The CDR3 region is CASTGGGDVVSSYNEQFF. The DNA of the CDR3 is TGCGCCAGCACGGGCGGGGGGGATGTAGTAAGCTCCTACAATGAGCAGTTCTTC.